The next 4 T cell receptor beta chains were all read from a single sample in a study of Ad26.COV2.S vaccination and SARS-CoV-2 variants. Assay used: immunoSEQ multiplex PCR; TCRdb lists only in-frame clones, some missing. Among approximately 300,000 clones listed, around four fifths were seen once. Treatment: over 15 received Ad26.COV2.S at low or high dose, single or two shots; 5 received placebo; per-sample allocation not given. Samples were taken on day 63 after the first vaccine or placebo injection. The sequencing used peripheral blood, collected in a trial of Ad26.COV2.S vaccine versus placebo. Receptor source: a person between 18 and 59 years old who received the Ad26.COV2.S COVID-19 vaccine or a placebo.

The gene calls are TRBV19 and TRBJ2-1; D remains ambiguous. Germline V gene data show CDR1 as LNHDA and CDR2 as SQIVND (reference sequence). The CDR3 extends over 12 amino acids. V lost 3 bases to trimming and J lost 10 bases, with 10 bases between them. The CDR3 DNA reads TGTGCCAGTAGTATGAGTGGCCGCGAGCAGTTCTTC. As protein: CASSMSGREQFF. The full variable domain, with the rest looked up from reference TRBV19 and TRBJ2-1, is DGGITQSPKYLFRKEGQNVTLSCEQNLNHDAMYWYRQDPGQGLRLIYYSQIVNDFQKGDIAEGYSVSREKKESFPLTVTSAQKNPTAFYLCASSMSGREQFFGPGTRLTVL.

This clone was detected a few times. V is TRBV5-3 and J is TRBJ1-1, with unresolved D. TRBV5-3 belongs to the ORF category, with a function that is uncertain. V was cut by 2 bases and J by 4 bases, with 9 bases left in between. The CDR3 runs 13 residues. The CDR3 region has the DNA TGTGCCAGAAGCTTACGGTTTGGCACTGAAGCTTTCTTT. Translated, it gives CARSLRFGTEAFF.

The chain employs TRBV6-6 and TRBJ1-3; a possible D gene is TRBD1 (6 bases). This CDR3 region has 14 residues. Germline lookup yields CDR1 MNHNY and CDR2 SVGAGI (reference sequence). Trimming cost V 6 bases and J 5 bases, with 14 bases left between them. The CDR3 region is CASSPTGFRNTIYF. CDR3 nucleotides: TGTGCCAGCAGCCCAACAGGGTTTAGAAACACCATATATTTT.

The CDR3 region has the DNA TGCGCCACCCGGCCCGGGACAGGGACCTACGAGCAGTACTTC. Protein product: CATRPGTGTYEQYF. This chain joins TRBV5-1 and TRBJ2-7; 9 positions match TRBD1. V shed 9 bases and J 2 bases; nucleotides not matched to a gene: 9. Germline V lookup: CDR1 SGHRS, CDR2 YFSETQ. This CDR3 is built from 14 residues.